Shown below are 7 T cell receptor beta chains from a single sample sequenced in a study of cytomegalovirus exposure and HLA in healthy donors (dated by TCRdb to between 2016 and 2019). Library prep was done by the immunoSEQ multiplex PCR assay. TCRdb obtained this table from immuneACCESS and retained in-frame rearrangements with V and J assigned. These tables miss some clones; where compared with another copy, unresolved V genes account for less than half of the shortfall, and the remainder is unexplained. The sample profile shows tens of thousands of clones; 85% to 95% of them were found once. About 1.4% of the sample belongs to the ten largest clones. The specimen sequenced was PBMCs. The receptors come from a man younger than 35 in good health and CMV-seropositive.

The V call is TRBV11-2, the J call TRBJ1-2; D is ambiguous. Trimming took 5 bases from V and 5 from J, leaving 12 bases between them. Looked up from germline, CDR1 is SGHAT and CDR2 is FQNNGV. The length of the CDR3 is 13 residues. The CDR3, as DNA: TGTGCCAGCAGCCAATCAGGAATTTATGGCTACACCTTC. As protein: CASSQSGIYGYTF.

This chain joins TRBV25-1 and TRBJ2-6; D is uncertain. V shed 3 bases and J shed 0 bases, with 3 bases lying between them. Germline-derived CDR1 and CDR2 are MGHDK and SYGVNS. The CDR3 totals 14 residues. The CDR3: CASSEYSGANVLTF. CDR3 nucleotide sequence: TGTGCCAGCAGTGAGTACTCTGGGGCCAACGTCCTGACTTTC.

The rearrangement uses TRBV28 and TRBJ2-7; 8 bases agree with TRBD2. V gave up 7 bases and J gave up 3 bases; unmatched junction bases: 2. Germline V gene lookup returns CDR1 MDHEN and CDR2 SYDVKM. The CDR3 covers 12 residues. The CDR3 sequence is CASTGGHYEQYF. CDR3 in DNA: TGTGCCAGCACGGGAGGGCACTACGAGCAGTACTTC. Together with reference TRBV28 and TRBJ2-7, the CDR3 gives the full variable domain: DVKVTQSSRYLVKRTGEKVFLECVQDMDHENMFWYRQDPGLGLRLIYFSYDVKMKEKGDIPEGYSVSREKKERFSLILESASTNQTSMYLCASTGGHYEQYFGPGTRLTVT.

The chain couples TRBV7-9 to TRBJ2-2; D may be TRBD2 (5 bases). The CDR3 loop spans 17 amino acids. In germline, CDR1 is SEHNR, CDR2 FQNEAQ (reference sequence). V was clipped by 5 bases and J by 6 bases, with 22 bases between them. The CDR3 sequence is CASSKKYLRDRAGELFF. The CDR3 coding sequence is TGTGCCAGCAGCAAAAAATATCTTCGGGATAGGGCCGGGGAGCTGTTTTTT.

J is TRBJ2-2 and V is TRBV30, with D unclear. CDR3 length: 14 residues. Germline CDR1 GTSNPN, CDR2 SVGIG (reference sequence). V was clipped by 0 bases and J by 0 bases, with 5 bases between them. The CDR3, as DNA: TGTGCCTGGAGTGTACTTGCGAACACCGGGGAGCTGTTTTTT. Translating gives CAWSVLANTGELFF.

The rearrangement joins TRBV5-1 to TRBJ2-1; a possible D gene is TRBD2 (6 bases). Germline lookup yields CDR1 SGHRS and CDR2 YFSETQ. CDR3 length: 15 amino acids. V shed 0 bases and J shed 2 bases, with 9 bases lying between them. CDR3 sequence: CASSLGGGTYNEQFF. Written as DNA, the CDR3 is TGCGCCAGCAGCTTGGGTGGGGGGACCTACAATGAGCAGTTCTTC.

The chain joins TRBV7-2 to TRBJ1-1; D is unclear. CDR3 length: 12 amino acids. Trimming shortened V by 5 bases and J by 5 bases, and 9 bases separated the two germline ends. CDR1 is SGHTA, CDR2 FQGNSA, per germline. CDR3 sequence: CASSPWRTEAFF. The DNA of the CDR3 is TGTGCCAGCAGCCCCTGGCGGACTGAAGCTTTCTTT.